A single sample is the source of the 29 T cell receptor beta chains below, sequenced in a study of T cells in narcolepsy. Here immunoSEQ multiplex PCR was the method, and the copy in TCRdb shows in-frame clones only, minus some. This sample carries 20,000 to 30,000 clones, around two thirds of them seen once, and the ten largest clones take around 12%. The sample taken for sequencing was memory (CD45RA-) CD4+ T cells from blood. The source of these receptors is a human donor in good health.

The chain uses TRBV4-1 and TRBJ2-2, with TRBD2 matching 14 bases. J was trimmed by 3 bases and V by 4 bases; bases with no gene match: 4. The CDR3 has 17 residues. In germline, CDR1 is MGHRA, CDR2 YSYEKL. CDR3 loop: CASSRGLAGGHTGELFF. The CDR3 DNA reads as TGCGCCAGCAGCCGCGGACTAGCGGGGGGTCACACCGGGGAGCTGTTTTTT.

The chain carries TRBV19 and TRBJ1-1; possibly TRBD1 for D (6 bases). Germline loops: CDR1 LNHDA, CDR2 SQIVND (reference sequence). Trimming left V 4 bases short and J 4 bases short, with 13 bases between. This CDR3 contains 14 residues. The CDR3 reads CASSTSWGRTEAFF. CDR3 in DNA: TGTGCCAGTAGTACCTCCTGGGGGCGCACTGAAGCTTTCTTT.

This sequence joins TRBV2 and TRBJ2-3; 8 nucleotides agree with TRBD2. This CDR3 contains 15 residues. V was clipped by 5 bases and J by 4 bases; unmatched bases: 8. Germline V gene sequence: CDR1 SNHLY, CDR2 FYNNEI. The CDR3 reads CASSPGLAEADTQYF. The CDR3 DNA is TGTGCCAGCAGTCCTGGACTAGCTGAGGCAGATACGCAGTATTTT.

The chain carries TRBV27 and TRBJ1-2, with no clear D. Germline V gene data show CDR1 as MNHEY and CDR2 as SMNVEV (reference sequence). This CDR3 has 14 amino acids. Trimming took 3 bases from V and 7 from J, leaving 15 bases between them. In DNA, the CDR3 is TGTGCCAGCAGTTTCTTCGCGGGTCGGGGTGGCTACACCTTC. This encodes CASSFFAGRGGYTF.

This chain links TRBV28 with TRBJ2-7; 7 bases match TRBD1. Germline trimming cut 3 bases from V and 0 bases from J; bases unmatched to any gene: 5. This CDR3 is built from 15 residues. Germline lookup yields CDR1 MDHEN and CDR2 SYDVKM. This CDR3 is CASSLPGTVSYEQYF. The DNA of the CDR3 is TGTGCCAGCAGTTTGCCCGGGACAGTCTCCTACGAGCAGTACTTC.

V gene TRBV6-6 combines with J gene TRBJ1-1, with D hard to call. The CDR3 extends over 12 amino acids. With 5 bases removed from V and 3 bases from J, the gap between germline ends came to 7 bases. Germline CDR1 reads MNHNY; CDR2 reads SVGAGI (reference sequence). The CDR3 reads CASSLADTEAFF. CDR3 DNA: TGTGCCAGCAGTCTGGCGGACACTGAAGCTTTCTTT.

The chain joins TRBV7-2 to TRBJ2-3; no firm D call. Between the trimmed V and J ends, which lost 2 bases and 0 bases, there was a span of 6 bases. CDR1 and CDR2 from the germline V gene are SGHTA and FQGNSA. There are 14 residues in the CDR3. CDR3 residues: CASSLSSSTDTQYF. CDR3 bases: TGTGCCAGCAGCTTATCCTCTAGCACAGATACGCAGTATTTT.

This rearrangement joins TRBV2 to TRBJ2-1; D gene uncertain. V shed 4 bases and J shed 9 bases, with 16 bases lying between them. Germline V CDR1 and CDR2: SNHLY, FYNNEI. The CDR3 loop spans 14 amino acids. The CDR3 spells CASSGPLLSGEQFF. The CDR3 bases are TGTGCCAGCAGTGGACCCCTGCTTAGTGGTGAGCAGTTCTTC.

The sample holds one count of this clone. This sequence joins TRBV7-2 and TRBJ2-3; perhaps TRBD1 as D (6 bases). The CDR3 loop spans 15 amino acids. Germline V gene lookup returns CDR1 SGHTA and CDR2 FQGNSA. V lost 1 base and J 3 bases, leaving 11 bases between the germline ends. CDR3 DNA sequence: TGTGCCAGCAGCTTAGAACAGGGTATAACAGATACGCAGTATTTT. Protein sequence: CASSLEQGITDTQYF.

This chain links TRBV30 with TRBJ2-3; TRBD1 or TRBD2 may be the D gene (5 bases each). The V gene's germline CDR1 is GTSNPN and CDR2 SVGIG (reference sequence). The CDR3 runs 14 residues. Trimming removed 3 bases from V and 1 base from J, with 11 bases in between. The CDR3 sequence is CAWSHLGGTDTQYF. DNA for the CDR3: TGTGCCTGGAGCCATCTGGGGGGCACAGATACGCAGTATTTT. The full variable domain, its missing parts supplied by reference TRBV30 and TRBJ2-3, is SQTIHQWPATLVQPVGSPLSLECTVEGTSNPNLYWYRQAAGRGLQLLFYSVGIGQISSEVPQNLSASRPQDRQFILSSKKLLLSDSGFYLCAWSHLGGTDTQYFGPGTRLTVL.

V gene TRBV7-9 combines with J gene TRBJ1-4, with 12 bases fitting TRBD1. J was trimmed by 7 bases and V by 8 bases; bases with no gene match: 5. CDR3 length: 14 amino acids. Germline V gives CDR1 SEHNR, CDR2 FQNEAQ (reference sequence). CDR3 DNA: TGTGCCAGCGGACGGGACAGGGGGCTTGAAAAACTGTTTTTT. This encodes CASGRDRGLEKLFF.

The CDR3 DNA reads as TGTGCCAGCAGCGGACAGGTTTATGGCTACACCTTC. Translating gives CASSGQVYGYTF. V and J are TRBV2 and TRBJ1-2; the match to TRBD1 covers 7 bases. This CDR3 has 12 amino acids. After removal of 6 bases from V and 5 bases from J, the junction contained 3 bases not matched to a gene. The germline gives CDR1 SNHLY, CDR2 FYNNEI.

J is TRBJ1-5 and V is TRBV7-9; no firm D call. The V and J ends lost 2 bases and 2 bases respectively, with 7 bases between them. In germline, CDR1 is SEHNR, CDR2 FQNEAQ (reference sequence). The CDR3 is made up of 14 amino acids. This chain's CDR3 is CASSLLMGNQPQHF. The CDR3 region has the DNA TGTGCCAGCAGCTTATTAATGGGCAATCAGCCCCAGCATTTT.

This clone has only a few counts. The chain joins TRBV5-4 to TRBJ2-6; D unresolved. Germline V gives CDR1 SGHNT, CDR2 YYREEE (reference sequence). The CDR3 consists of 17 residues. V dropped 0 bases and J dropped 1 base, with 11 bases sitting between them. CDR3 coding DNA: TGTGCCAGCAGCTTGGGGATCCCTCCTTCTGGGGCCAACGTCCTGACTTTC. It translates to CASSLGIPPSGANVLTF.

This clone was picked up a small number of times. The chain couples TRBV28 to TRBJ2-7; TRBD2 is a possible D gene (7 bases). The CDR3 sequence is 16 residues long. V gave up 7 bases and J gave up 4 bases, with 23 bases separating them. Germline CDR1 and CDR2: MDHEN and SYDVKM. The CDR3 here is CASTTTGGGAPYEQYF. The CDR3 DNA reads TGTGCCAGCACGACAACGGGTGGGGGGGCCCCATACGAGCAGTACTTC. Drawing the rest from reference TRBV28 and TRBJ2-7, the complete variable domain is DVKVTQSSRYLVKRTGEKVFLECVQDMDHENMFWYRQDPGLGLRLIYFSYDVKMKEKGDIPEGYSVSREKKERFSLILESASTNQTSMYLCASTTTGGGAPYEQYFGPGTRLTVT.

The V call is TRBV29-1, the J call TRBJ2-1; 11 bases match TRBD2. Trimming took 7 bases from V and 5 from J; bases not matched to a gene: 4. The CDR3 covers 13 residues. CDR1 is SQVTM and CDR2 is ANQGSEA in the germline V gene. CDR3 nucleotide sequence: TGCAGCGCGACTAGCGGGATAAACAATGAGCAGTTCTTC. Encoded protein: CSATSGINNEQFF.

This chain joins TRBV18 and TRBJ2-2, with D possibly being TRBD1 (6 bases). This CDR3 comprises 14 residues. The germline gives CDR1 KGHSH, CDR2 LQKENI. The V gene lost 4 bases and the J gene lost 4 bases, with 10 bases spanning the gap. The DNA of the CDR3 is TGTGCCAGCTCACAAGGACAGTCCACCGGGGAGCTGTTTTTT. Translating gives CASSQGQSTGELFF.

V usage is TRBV14 and J usage is TRBJ2-2; D might be TRBD1 (6 bases). In germline, CDR1 is SGHDN, CDR2 FVKESK. The CDR3 is 15 amino acids. V lost 0 bases and J lost 5, with 10 bases in between. CDR3: CASSQDRGWTGELFF. CDR3 DNA sequence: TGTGCCAGCAGCCAAGACAGGGGATGGACCGGGGAGCTGTTTTTT.

In its sample, this clone was seen a few times. V and J are TRBV6-1 and TRBJ2-1; TRBD1 is a possible D gene (5 bases). V was cut by 11 bases and J by 9 bases, with 23 bases left in between. Germline assignment: CDR1 MNHNS and CDR2 SASEGT. This CDR3 contains 14 residues. The CDR3 DNA follows: TGTGCCGGAAAACAGGTGGCCTCTGCTCCTGAGCAGTTCTTC. Encoded protein: CAGKQVASAPEQFF.

This clone was recorded once. The chain recombines TRBV6-1 with TRBJ2-3; TRBD2 matches 7 bases. This CDR3 region has 15 residues. Germline V gene sequence: CDR1 MNHNS, CDR2 SASEGT. Trimming at V came to 5 bases and at J to 4 bases, leaving 9 bases not matched to a gene. CDR3 sequence: CASSPLTSLADTQYF. The DNA for the CDR3 is TGTGCCAGCAGTCCGTTGACTAGCCTCGCAGATACGCAGTATTTT.

V and J are TRBV30 and TRBJ2-7; no clear D. This CDR3 has 11 residues. Germline loops: CDR1 GTSNPN, CDR2 SVGIG (reference sequence). Trimming took 2 bases from V and 6 from J, leaving 8 bases between them. DNA of the CDR3: TGTGCCTGGAGTATAAGGGCCGAGCAGTACTTC. Translated, it gives CAWSIRAEQYF.

For this clone: In this CDR3 the conserved last residue, phenylalanine or tryptophan, is missing, so a read error is likely. The DNA is omitted, as the CDR3 cannot be located on it reliably, and the CDR3 follows TCRdb's listing. This chain connects TRBV6-7 to TRBJ1-6; the tabulated D call, TRBD1, remains unverified against the DNA. TRBV6-7 is known as an ORF, though its function is uncertain. The length of the CDR3 is 10 amino acids, counting both ends. CDR3 loop: CASNPGQGRI.

This clone has just a few counts. The chain links TRBV5-1 to TRBJ1-2; TRBD1 agrees at 9 bases. The germline V gene encodes CDR1 SGHRS and CDR2 YFSETQ. The CDR3 loop spans 15 amino acids. With V trimmed by 2 bases and J by 8 bases, 10 bases remained unmatched. The CDR3 DNA sequence: TGCGCCAGCAGCTTCCGGGACAGGGTAGCGGGAGGCTACACCTTC. Residues: CASSFRDRVAGGYTF.

The genes are TRBV5-1 and TRBJ2-2; the D gene is possibly TRBD2 (6 bases). CDR1 SGHRS and CDR2 YFSETQ come from the germline V gene. Between the trimmed V and J ends, which lost 1 base and 4 bases, there was a span of 14 bases. This CDR3 region has 16 residues. The DNA of the CDR3 is TGCGCCAGCAGCTTGTATCCCCGGGGGACCACCGGGGAGCTGTTTTTT. Amino acids: CASSLYPRGTTGELFF.

The genes are TRBV11-2 and TRBJ2-2, with 9 bases aligning to TRBD2. The germline V gene encodes CDR1 SGHAT and CDR2 FQNNGV. V gave up 3 bases and J gave up 7 bases; unmatched junction bases: 3. This CDR3 is built from 14 residues. Here the CDR3 DNA reads TGTGCCAGCAGCTTCCCGCGGGAGGGCGGGGAGCTGTTTTTT. Translating gives CASSFPREGGELFF.

The rearrangement links TRBV2 to TRBJ2-5, with 7 bases aligning to TRBD2. V lost 4 bases, J lost 7 bases, and 6 bases stayed unmatched. Germline loops: CDR1 SNHLY, CDR2 FYNNEI. The CDR3 totals 13 residues. The CDR3 is CASSASGRGTQYF. The CDR3 DNA follows: TGTGCCAGCAGTGCTTCGGGGAGGGGGACCCAGTACTTC.

The chain carries TRBV30 and TRBJ1-4; TRBD1 matches 9 bases. V lost 0 bases, J lost 6 bases, and 8 bases stayed unmatched. The CDR3 has 16 amino acids. Germline CDR1 reads GTSNPN; CDR2 reads SVGIG (reference sequence). CDR3: CAWSVSSGTGYEKLFF. The CDR3 DNA reads as TGTGCCTGGAGTGTGTCATCCGGGACAGGGTATGAAAAACTGTTTTTT.

The CDR3 loop is CASSQGLNSPLHF. The DNA for the CDR3 is TGTGCCAGCTCCCAGGGCCTTAATTCACCCCTCCACTTT. The J gene is TRBJ1-6, the V gene TRBV9; a possible D gene is TRBD1 (5 bases). V lost 7 bases and J lost 6, with 11 bases in between. The CDR3 is 13 residues long. Germline CDR1 reads SGDLS; CDR2 reads YYNGEE.

The chain has TRBV19 and TRBJ1-5; D unresolved. V lost 3 bases to trimming and J lost 10 bases, with 13 bases between them. Germline V lookup: CDR1 LNHDA, CDR2 SQIVND (reference sequence). The CDR3 covers 13 residues. CDR3 nucleotides: TGTGCCAGTAGTATCAACGGACTTAATCCCCAGCATTTT. Translating gives CASSINGLNPQHF.